Below, one T cell receptor (beta chain) is given with its context. Some clones are missing from TCRdb's copy, which holds only in-frame ones; the method was immunoSEQ multiplex PCR. The sample carries fewer than 75,000 clones, over 75% recorded once. This entry belongs to a study of blood T cell repertoires in COVID-19. Across the whole study: From the United States, Italy and Spain came samples of acute and convalescent COVID-19. Nucleic acid was either cDNA or gDNA, and it came from T cells, B-cell-depleted T cells, or PBMCs.

The CDR3 totals 16 residues. Germline-derived CDR1 and CDR2 are LGHNA and YSLEER. Trimming at V came to 0 bases and at J to 6 bases, leaving 6 bases not matched to a gene. The clonotype originates from a man between 65 and 85 years old with acute or convalescent COVID-19. The sample comprised peripheral blood. J is TRBJ2-2 and V is TRBV4-3; the match to TRBD2 covers 8 bases. The CDR3 reads CASSQDTGGLAGELFF. The CDR3 DNA reads as TGCGCCAGCAGCCAAGATACGGGGGGGTTGGCCGGGGAGCTGTTTTTT.